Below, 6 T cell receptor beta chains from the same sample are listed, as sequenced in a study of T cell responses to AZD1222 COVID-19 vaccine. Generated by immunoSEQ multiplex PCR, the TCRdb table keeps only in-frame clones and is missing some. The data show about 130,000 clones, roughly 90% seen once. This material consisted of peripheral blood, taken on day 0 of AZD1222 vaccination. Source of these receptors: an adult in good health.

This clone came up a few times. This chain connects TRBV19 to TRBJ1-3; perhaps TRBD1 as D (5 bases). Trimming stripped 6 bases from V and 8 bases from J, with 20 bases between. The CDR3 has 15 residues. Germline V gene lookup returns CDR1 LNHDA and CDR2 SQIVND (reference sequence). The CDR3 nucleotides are TGTGCCAGTAGCACCGACGGGGGAAGCTGGGACACCATATATTTT. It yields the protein CASSTDGGSWDTIYF. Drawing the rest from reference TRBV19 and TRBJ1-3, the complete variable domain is DGGITQSPKYLFRKEGQNVTLSCEQNLNHDAMYWYRQDPGQGLRLIYYSQIVNDFQKGDIAEGYSVSREKKESFPLTVTSAQKNPTAFYLCASSTDGGSWDTIYFGEGSWLTVV.

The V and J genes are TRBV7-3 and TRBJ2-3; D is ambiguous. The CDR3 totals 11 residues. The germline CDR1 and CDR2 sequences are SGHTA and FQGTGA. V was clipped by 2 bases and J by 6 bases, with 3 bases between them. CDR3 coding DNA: TGTGCCAGCAGCTTAGCCGATACGCAGTATTTT. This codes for CASSLADTQYF.

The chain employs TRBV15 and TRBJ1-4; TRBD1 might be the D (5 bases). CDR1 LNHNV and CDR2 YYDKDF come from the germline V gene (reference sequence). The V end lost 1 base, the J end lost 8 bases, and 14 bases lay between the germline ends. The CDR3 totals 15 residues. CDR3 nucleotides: TGTGCCACCAGCAGAGCGGGGGGAGGTTGGGAAAAACTGTTTTTT. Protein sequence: CATSRAGGGWEKLFF. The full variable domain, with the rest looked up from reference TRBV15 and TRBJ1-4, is DAMVIQNPRYQVTQFGKPVTLSCSQTLNHNVMYWYQQKSSQAPKLLFHYYDKDFNNEADTPDNFQSRRPNTSFCFLDIRSPGLGDTAMYLCATSRAGGGWEKLFFGSGTQLSVL.

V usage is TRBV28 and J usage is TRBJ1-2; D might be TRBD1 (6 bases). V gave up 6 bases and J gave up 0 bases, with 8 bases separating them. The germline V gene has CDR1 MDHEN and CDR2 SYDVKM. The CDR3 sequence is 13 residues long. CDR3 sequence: CASRTGANYGYTF. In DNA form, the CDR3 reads TGTGCCAGCAGGACAGGAGCTAACTATGGCTACACCTTC.

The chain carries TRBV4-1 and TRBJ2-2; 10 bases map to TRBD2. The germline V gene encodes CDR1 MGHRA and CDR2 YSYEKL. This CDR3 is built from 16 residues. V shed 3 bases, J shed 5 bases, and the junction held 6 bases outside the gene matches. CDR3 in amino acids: CASSQLAGASTGELFF. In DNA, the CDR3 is TGCGCCAGCAGCCAGCTAGCGGGAGCATCAACCGGGGAGCTGTTTTTT.

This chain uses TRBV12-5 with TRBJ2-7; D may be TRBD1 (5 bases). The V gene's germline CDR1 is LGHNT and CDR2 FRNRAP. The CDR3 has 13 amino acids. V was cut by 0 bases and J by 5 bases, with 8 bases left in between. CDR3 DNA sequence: TGTGCTAGTGGTTTGGTACCGGACAACGAGCAGTACTTC. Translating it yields CASGLVPDNEQYF.